The 29 T cell receptor beta chains below come from one sample, sequenced in a study of Ad26.COV2.S vaccination and SARS-CoV-2 variants. Libraries were prepared by immunoSEQ multiplex PCR; TCRdb keeps only in-frame clonotypes and omits some of them. The table shows about 410,000 clones, with about nine tenths occurring only once. Stated treatment: some 19 received Ad26.COV2.S at low or high dose, single or two shots; about five received placebo; per-sample allocation not given. Day 63 after the first vaccine or placebo injection was the time point for sampling. This sample comprised peripheral blood, obtained in a trial of Ad26.COV2.S vaccine versus placebo. Receptors originate from a person aged 18-65 years who received the Ad26.COV2.S COVID-19 vaccine or a placebo.

This chain uses TRBV18 with TRBJ2-7; tentative D call: TRBD1 (5 bases). This CDR3 has 13 residues. The ends were cut back, 6 bases at V and 2 bases at J, with 11 bases in the middle. In germline, CDR1 is KGHSH, CDR2 LQKENI. The CDR3 sequence is CASSRTPTYEQYF. The CDR3 DNA sequence: TGTGCCAGCTCTCGGACACCCACCTACGAGCAGTACTTC.

The rearrangement joins TRBV28 to TRBJ2-5; D possibly matches TRBD1 or TRBD2 (5 bases each). The CDR3 sequence is 12 residues long. V dropped 7 bases and J dropped 9 bases, with 15 bases sitting between them. Germline V gene lookup returns CDR1 MDHEN and CDR2 SYDVKM. CDR3 nucleotide sequence: TGTGCCAGCAAATCAGTTGGGGACGCCCAGTACTTC. This gives the protein CASKSVGDAQYF.

The gene calls are TRBV7-2 and TRBJ1-5, with 7 bases identical to TRBD1. Trimming took 2 bases from V and 2 from J; bases not matched to a gene: 9. The CDR3 spans 17 residues. CDR1 SGHTA and CDR2 FQGNSA come from the germline V gene. This CDR3 reads CASSLYPVTGGNQPQHF. CDR3 sequence (DNA): TGTGCCAGCAGCTTATATCCCGTCACAGGGGGCAATCAGCCCCAGCATTTT.

This chain uses TRBV6-5 with TRBJ2-7; 7 bases fit TRBD1. The trim removed 6 bases at V and 0 bases at J, leaving 5 bases unmatched. CDR1 and CDR2 (germline): MNHEY, SVGAGI. The CDR3 extends over 14 amino acids. CDR3 bases: TGTGCCAGCAGACAGGGACAGAACTCCTACGAGCAGTACTTC. This codes for CASRQGQNSYEQYF.

The gene calls are TRBV10-3 and TRBJ2-3, with 10 bases fitting TRBD1. Germline CDR1 ENHRY, CDR2 SYGVKD. Trimming cost V 10 bases and J 5 bases; bases outside gene matches: 6. The CDR3 is 13 residues long. The CDR3 DNA is TGTGCCACTCGGGACAGGGGACAAGATACGCAGTATTTT. Protein: CATRDRGQDTQYF.

As concerns this clone: The same CDR3 can be traced to other DNA sequences in this sample. The chain combines TRBV5-1 with TRBJ2-3; D unclear. The germline V gene has CDR1 SGHRS and CDR2 YFSETQ. The V gene lost 0 bases and the J gene lost 5 bases, with 4 bases spanning the gap. The CDR3 runs 12 residues. The CDR3 region has the DNA TGCGCCAGCAGCTTGGGTGTAGATACGCAGTATTTT. Translated, it gives CASSLGVDTQYF. The variable domain in full, with the rest retrieved from reference TRBV5-1 and TRBJ2-3, is KAGVTQTPRYLIKTRGQQVTLSCSPISGHRSVSWYQQTPGQGLQFLFEYFSETQRNKGNFPGRFSGRQFSNSRSEMNVSTLELGDSALYLCASSLGVDTQYFGPGTRLTVL.

This clone was seen a single time. The rearrangement links TRBV24-1 to TRBJ2-2, with 7 positions matching TRBD1. Germline trimming cut 5 bases from V and 5 bases from J; bases unmatched to any gene: 10. Per the germline V gene, CDR1 is KGHDR and CDR2 is SFDVKD. The CDR3 length is 16 residues. CDR3 amino acids: CATSAVGGLGTGELFF. Here the CDR3 DNA reads TGTGCCACCAGTGCCGTAGGGGGCCTAGGGACCGGGGAGCTGTTTTTT.

This clone was recorded only once. This chain uses TRBV7-3 with TRBJ2-3; no clear D. Per the germline V gene, CDR1 is SGHTA and CDR2 is FQGTGA. Between the trimmed V and J ends, which lost 2 bases and 0 bases, there was a span of 9 bases. The CDR3 is 15 residues long. The CDR3 reads CASSLSQASTDTQYF. DNA of the CDR3: TGTGCCAGCAGCTTATCCCAGGCCAGCACAGATACGCAGTATTTT.

The J gene is TRBJ2-1, the V gene TRBV3-1 (or the pseudogene TRBV3-2); D is undetermined. Germline V gene data show CDR1 as LGHDT and CDR2 as YNNKEL (reference sequence). V lost 3 bases to trimming and J lost 8 bases, with 14 bases between them. The CDR3 spans 14 residues. CDR3 in amino acids: CASSHELRGDEQFF. The CDR3, as DNA: TGTGCCAGCAGCCATGAACTACGTGGGGATGAGCAGTTCTTC.

The chain couples TRBV30 to TRBJ1-1, with TRBD1 matching over 7 bases. J lost 2 bases, V lost 4 bases, and 4 bases had no gene match. The germline V gene has CDR1 GTSNPN and CDR2 SVGIG (reference sequence). The CDR3 runs 13 residues. The CDR3 DNA follows: TGTGCCTGGAAGGGACAGCGAAACACTGAAGCTTTCTTT. Translated: CAWKGQRNTEAFF.

This chain joins TRBV3-1 (or the pseudogene TRBV3-2) and TRBJ2-3, with 7 bases matching TRBD2. This CDR3 contains 15 residues. V lost 3 bases to trimming and J lost 0 bases; unmatched junction nucleotides: 3. Looked up from germline, CDR1 is LGHDT and CDR2 is YNNKEL (reference sequence). As DNA, the CDR3 is TGTGCCAGCAGCCAGATTAGCGGGAGCACAGATACGCAGTATTTT. Translated: CASSQISGSTDTQYF.

The rearrangement links TRBV5-1 to TRBJ2-5, with 10 bases matching TRBD2. V dropped 4 bases and J dropped 4; count of bases not matched to a gene: 10. Germline loops: CDR1 SGHRS, CDR2 YFSETQ. There are 16 residues in the CDR3. CDR3 sequence (DNA): TGCGCCAGCAGCCCCTTTAGCGGGAGGCGGACAGAGACCCAGTACTTC. Its translation is CASSPFSGRRTETQYF.

The chain combines TRBV15 with TRBJ2-7; 9 bases agree with TRBD2. V lost 2 bases and J lost 6; bases outside the gene matches: 5. The V gene's germline CDR1 is LNHNV and CDR2 YYDKDF (reference sequence). This CDR3 spans 14 amino acids. DNA of the CDR3: TGTGCCACCAGCAGAAGGCGGGAGGGCGGCGAGCAGTACTTC. Translated: CATSRRREGGEQYF.

This sequence joins TRBV12-3 or TRBV12-4 and TRBJ2-7; D call uncertain. Trimming left V 7 bases short and J 2 bases short, with 9 bases between. This CDR3 spans 12 amino acids. The CDR3 loop is CASKSGAYEQYF. The CDR3 DNA follows: TGTGCCAGCAAGTCAGGAGCCTACGAGCAGTACTTC.

The chain has TRBV6-5 and TRBJ1-1; a weak D match, TRBD1 (6 bases). CDR1 MNHEY and CDR2 SVGAGI come from the germline V gene. This CDR3 comprises 15 residues. Between the trimmed V and J ends, which lost 8 bases and 1 base, there was a span of 17 bases. The CDR3 here is CASSFGGARNTEAFF. The CDR3 DNA sequence: TGTGCCAGCTCCTTTGGGGGCGCCAGGAACACTGAAGCTTTCTTT.

V and J are TRBV4-1 and TRBJ2-7; D is possibly TRBD1 (6 bases). V lost 4 bases and J lost 3, with 13 bases in between. Germline assignment: CDR1 MGHRA and CDR2 YSYEKL. This CDR3 region has 14 residues. CDR3 nucleotide sequence: TGCGCCAGCAGCCTCGTCGGCAGGGGCTACGAGCAGTACTTC. This translates into CASSLVGRGYEQYF.

This clone appeared a single time. The chain employs TRBV30 and TRBJ2-2; tentatively, D is TRBD1 or TRBD2 (5 bases each). The CDR3 covers 14 residues. Trimming removed 5 bases at V and 4 bases at J, with 14 bases between. CDR1 and CDR2 (germline): GTSNPN, SVGIG (reference sequence). The CDR3 spells CAWPGTKITGELFF. CDR3 DNA: TGTGCCTGGCCCGGGACCAAAATCACCGGGGAGCTGTTTTTT. Full variable domain (rest looked up from reference TRBV30 and TRBJ2-2): SQTIHQWPATLVQPVGSPLSLECTVEGTSNPNLYWYRQAAGRGLQLLFYSVGIGQISSEVPQNLSASRPQDRQFILSSKKLLLSDSGFYLCAWPGTKITGELFFGEGSRLTVL.

In DNA, the CDR3 is TGTGCCAGCAGCGTCGGACAGGGCTACTATGGCTACACCTTC. This encodes CASSVGQGYYGYTF. The chain joins TRBV9 to TRBJ1-2; 8 nucleotides match TRBD1. Germline values: CDR1 SGDLS, CDR2 YYNGEE. The ends lost 2 bases at V and 3 bases at J; junction bases unmatched: 3. CDR3 length: 14 residues.

The chain couples TRBV12-3 or TRBV12-4 to TRBJ1-1; D might be TRBD1 (5 bases). This CDR3 has 13 residues. The V end lost 3 bases, the J end lost 0 bases, and 5 bases lay between the germline ends. In DNA, the CDR3 is TGTGCCAGCAGTTTGGGGGTGAACACTGAAGCTTTCTTT. Residues: CASSLGVNTEAFF.

This chain joins TRBV28 and TRBJ2-1; D might be TRBD2 (5 bases). V was trimmed by 7 bases and J by 7 bases, leaving 11 bases between them. The CDR3 has 12 amino acids. CDR1 MDHEN and CDR2 SYDVKM come from the germline V gene. DNA for the CDR3: TGTGCCAGCATTCGAGGAGGTAATGAGCAGTTCTTC. It is translated as CASIRGGNEQFF.

This chain connects TRBV9 to TRBJ1-6; D uncertain. The V gene lost 4 bases and the J gene lost 0 bases, with 11 bases spanning the gap. The germline V gene has CDR1 SGDLS and CDR2 YYNGEE. The CDR3 sequence is 16 residues long. The CDR3, as DNA: TGTGCCAGCAGCATCCGGGCCAGCTCCTATAATTCACCCCTCCACTTT. Residues: CASSIRASSYNSPLHF.

The chain is built from TRBV19 and TRBJ1-4; the D is unclear. CDR1 and CDR2 (germline): LNHDA, SQIVND (reference sequence). The V and J ends lost 4 bases and 0 bases respectively, with 3 bases between them. This CDR3 region has 13 residues. CDR3 nucleotide sequence: TGTGCCAGTAGTACTGCAACTAATGAAAAACTGTTTTTT. This translates into CASSTATNEKLFF. Full variable domain (outside the CDR3, taken from reference TRBV19 and TRBJ1-4): DGGITQSPKYLFRKEGQNVTLSCEQNLNHDAMYWYRQDPGQGLRLIYYSQIVNDFQKGDIAEGYSVSREKKESFPLTVTSAQKNPTAFYLCASSTATNEKLFFGSGTQLSVL.

The rearrangement links TRBV7-3 to TRBJ1-1; weak D call: TRBD1 (6 bases). The germline V gene has CDR1 SGHTA and CDR2 FQGTGA. V lost 1 base and J lost 6, with 9 bases in between. The CDR3 sequence is 13 residues long. CDR3 sequence reads: CASSLKGGSEAFF. CDR3 sequence (DNA): TGTGCCAGCAGCTTAAAAGGGGGATCTGAAGCTTTCTTT.

The chain recombines TRBV27 with TRBJ2-1; 7 bases map to TRBD2. CDR3 length: 14 amino acids. V was clipped by 7 bases and J by 2 bases; unmatched bases: 5. Germline-derived CDR1 and CDR2 are MNHEY and SMNVEV (reference sequence). The CDR3 loop is CASMRSGAYNEQFF. Written as DNA, the CDR3 is TGTGCCAGCATGCGCAGCGGGGCCTACAATGAGCAGTTCTTC.

V is TRBV27 and J is TRBJ2-1; D call uncertain. Trimming pared 3 bases from V and 4 bases from J, leaving 13 bases between. The CDR3 has 15 residues. Germline CDR1 and CDR2: MNHEY and SMNVEV (reference sequence). The DNA of the CDR3 is TGTGCCAGCAGTTTTCGATATCGGATTTACAATGAGCAGTTCTTC. It encodes CASSFRYRIYNEQFF.

V is TRBV7-2 and J is TRBJ1-1; possibly TRBD1 for D (5 bases). CDR1 is SGHTA, CDR2 FQGNSA, per germline. The CDR3 has 15 amino acids. The V end was cut by 1 base, the J end by 1 base, with 10 bases between. The CDR3 loop is CASSLEGVPNTEAFF. As DNA, the CDR3 is TGTGCCAGCAGCTTAGAAGGGGTCCCGAACACTGAAGCTTTCTTT.

This clone was counted a single time. The genes are TRBV9 and TRBJ1-3; tentative D call: TRBD1 (5 bases). The V end was cut by 0 bases, the J end by 4 bases, with 8 bases between. The CDR3 extends over 14 amino acids. Germline V CDR1 and CDR2: SGDLS, YYNGEE. The CDR3 region has the DNA TGTGCCAGCAGCGTAGCAGGGACCGGAAACACCATATATTTT. Translating gives CASSVAGTGNTIYF.

The chain has TRBV27 and TRBJ2-5; 9 nucleotides line up with TRBD1. J was trimmed by 9 bases and V by 4 bases; bases with no gene match: 6. Germline V gene data show CDR1 as MNHEY and CDR2 as SMNVEV (reference sequence). This CDR3 spans 13 amino acids. CDR3 coding DNA: TGTGCCAGCAGTTGGACAGGGGCCGGGGCCCAGTACTTC. It translates to CASSWTGAGAQYF.

The rearrangement joins TRBV11-2 to TRBJ1-1; the D is unclear. This CDR3 comprises 13 residues. The ends were cut back, 3 bases at V and 1 base at J, with 6 bases in the middle. Germline V lookup: CDR1 SGHAT, CDR2 FQNNGV. CDR3 in DNA: TGTGCCAGCAGCTTGGGGTCGAACACTGAAGCTTTCTTT. It is translated as CASSLGSNTEAFF.